This T cell receptor beta chain appears in the sequencing data of a study of blood T cell repertoires in COVID-19 (dated by TCRdb to 2020 to 2021). Context from the whole study: Samples covering the acute and convalescent phases of COVID-19 were provided by collaborators in the United States, Italy and Spain. The repertoires were released in a freely available public database meant as a resource for research on the immune response to SARS-CoV-2. The material from the prospective study consisted of cDNA or gDNA derived from T cells, B-cell-depleted T cells, or PBMCs. HLA class I and class II types, where available, came from metadata supplied by the sample provider rather than from assay-based typing. The dataset comprised deeply sampled blood TCRbeta repertoires from subjects exposed to, actively infected with, or recovered from COVID-19. A de-identified subject ID, COVID-19 status, age in years and sex were almost always included in the sample metadata. Samples came from the ongoing ImmuneRACE study (first 160 participants) plus 1,254 subjects from 6 global collaborators. Points the paper makes about the study in general: Clinical and demographic metadata were provided uncurated, with the amount varying by source and participant.

About this clone: The antigen it recognizes is unknown. No base-level quality is on record; no much larger clone is a single base apart.

Collaborating institutions collected whole blood in K2EDTA tubes following their own protocols. For TCRbeta analysis, collaborators shipped samples in one of three forms: frozen whole blood, isolated PBMCs, or DNA extracted from either of those sample types. At the junction V is shortened by 3 bases and J by 5 bases, with 6 bases in between. The germline V gene specifies KGHDR as CDR1 and SFDVKD as CDR2. The CDR3, cysteine through phenylalanine, is 12 amino acids long. The entry retains the CDR3 DNA only, 36 bases that are in frame from base 1. The immunoSEQ Assay, a bias-controlled multiplex PCR, was used to amplify TCRbeta CDR3 regions from genomic DNA. Processing in the source paper ran as follows. Nucleated cell counts per sample were estimated from amplification of reference gene primers within the assay. Sequence reads were collapsed and filtered to measure the absolute abundance of every unique TCRbeta CDR3 rearrangement. Productive Simpson clonality was computed per sample as the square root of Simpson's diversity index over productive rearrangements. TCRdb took over this immuneACCESS table, retaining in-frame rearrangements with V and J assigned. Such tables are incomplete; in checked studies, under half of the missing clones stem from an unresolved V gene, and the remainder is unexplained. The V and J calls and clone size come from that table; D and trimming were worked out from the DNA. This sample comprises more than 200,000 clones, about four fifths of them detected only once. 8.9% of the sample belongs to the ten largest clones.

The specimen was peripheral blood. The sequence is built from TRBV24-1 and TRBJ1-2, with no reliable assignment of the D segment. This sequence was found in an elderly man with acute or convalescent COVID-19. The CDR3 here reads CATSDDRYGYTF. The sequenced DNA is TGTGCCACCAGTGATGATCGGTATGGCTACACCTTC.